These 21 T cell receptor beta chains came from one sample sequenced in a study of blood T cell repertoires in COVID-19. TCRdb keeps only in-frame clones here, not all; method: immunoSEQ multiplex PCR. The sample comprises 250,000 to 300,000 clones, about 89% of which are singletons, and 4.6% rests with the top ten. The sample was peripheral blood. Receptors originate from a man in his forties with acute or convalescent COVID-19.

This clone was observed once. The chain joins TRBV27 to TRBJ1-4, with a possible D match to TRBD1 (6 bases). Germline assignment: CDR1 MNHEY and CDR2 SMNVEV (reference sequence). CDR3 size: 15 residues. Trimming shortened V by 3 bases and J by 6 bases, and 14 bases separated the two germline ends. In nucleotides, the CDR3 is TGTGCCAGCAGTTTGCCGACAGGCCGTCATGAAAAACTGTTTTTT. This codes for CASSLPTGRHEKLFF.

The CDR3 DNA sequence: TGTGCCAGCAGCTTGGGTTCGGGGGGTGATTCACCCCTCCACTTT. Protein sequence: CASSLGSGGDSPLHF. The V gene is TRBV5-6, the J gene TRBJ1-6, with D tentatively TRBD1 (5 bases). The germline V and J ends were trimmed by 0 bases and 8 bases, with 12 bases remaining between them. This CDR3 spans 15 amino acids. Looked up from germline, CDR1 is SGHDT and CDR2 is YYEEEE.

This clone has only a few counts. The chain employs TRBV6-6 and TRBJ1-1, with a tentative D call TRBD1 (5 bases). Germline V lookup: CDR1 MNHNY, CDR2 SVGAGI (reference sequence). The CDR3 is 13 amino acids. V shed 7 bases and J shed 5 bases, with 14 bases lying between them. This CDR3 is CASIFTGGTEAFF. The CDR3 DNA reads TGTGCCAGCATCTTTACCGGGGGGACTGAAGCTTTCTTT.

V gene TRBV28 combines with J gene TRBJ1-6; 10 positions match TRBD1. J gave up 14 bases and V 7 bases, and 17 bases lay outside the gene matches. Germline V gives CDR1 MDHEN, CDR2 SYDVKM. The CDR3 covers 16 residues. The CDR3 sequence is CASNTNLGQGTVTLHF. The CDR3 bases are TGTGCCAGCAACACAAACTTGGGACAGGGGACTGTAACCCTCCACTTT.

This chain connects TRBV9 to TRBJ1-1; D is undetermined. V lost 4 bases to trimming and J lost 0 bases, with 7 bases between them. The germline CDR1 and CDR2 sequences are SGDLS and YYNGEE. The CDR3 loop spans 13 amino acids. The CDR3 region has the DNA TGTGCCAGCAGCCGGAGGATGAACACTGAAGCTTTCTTT. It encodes CASSRRMNTEAFF.

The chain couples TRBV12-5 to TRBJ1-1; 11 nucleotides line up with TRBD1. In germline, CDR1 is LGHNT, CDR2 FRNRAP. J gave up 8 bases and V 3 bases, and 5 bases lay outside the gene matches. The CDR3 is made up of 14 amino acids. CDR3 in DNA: TGTGCTAGTGGTTTATTATGGGACAGGGGGGAAGCTTTCTTT. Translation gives CASGLLWDRGEAFF.

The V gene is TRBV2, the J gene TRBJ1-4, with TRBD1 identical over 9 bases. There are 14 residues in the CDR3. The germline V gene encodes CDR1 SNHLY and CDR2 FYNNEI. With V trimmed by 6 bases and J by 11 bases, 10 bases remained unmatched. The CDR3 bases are TGTGCCAGCAGCCCGGGACAGGGTGAGAGGAAACTGTTTTTT. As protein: CASSPGQGERKLFF.

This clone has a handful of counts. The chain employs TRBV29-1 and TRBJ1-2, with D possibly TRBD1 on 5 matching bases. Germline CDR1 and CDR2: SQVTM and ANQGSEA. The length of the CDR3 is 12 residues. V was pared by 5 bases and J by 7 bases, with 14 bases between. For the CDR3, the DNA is TGCAGCGTTAAGGGGAGCGGGTTTGGCTACACCTTC. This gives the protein CSVKGSGFGYTF.

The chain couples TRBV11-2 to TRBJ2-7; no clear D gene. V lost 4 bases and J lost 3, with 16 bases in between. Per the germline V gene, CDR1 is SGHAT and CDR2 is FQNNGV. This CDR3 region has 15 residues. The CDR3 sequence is CASSYLAVSYYEQYF. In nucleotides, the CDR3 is TGTGCCAGCAGCTACCTGGCGGTTTCATACTACGAGCAGTACTTC. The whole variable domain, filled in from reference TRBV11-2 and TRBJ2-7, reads EAGVAQSPRYKIIEKRQSVAFWCNPISGHATLYWYQQILGQGPKLLIQFQNNGVVDDSQLPKDRFSAERLKGVDSTLKIQPAKLEDSAVYLCASSYLAVSYYEQYFGPGTRLTVT.

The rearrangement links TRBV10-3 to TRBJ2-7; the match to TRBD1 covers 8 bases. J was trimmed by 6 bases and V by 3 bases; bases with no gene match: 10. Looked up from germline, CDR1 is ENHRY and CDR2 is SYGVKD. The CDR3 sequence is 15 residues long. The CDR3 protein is CAISEIQGEYSEQYF. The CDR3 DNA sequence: TGTGCCATCAGTGAAATACAGGGGGAATATAGCGAGCAGTACTTC.

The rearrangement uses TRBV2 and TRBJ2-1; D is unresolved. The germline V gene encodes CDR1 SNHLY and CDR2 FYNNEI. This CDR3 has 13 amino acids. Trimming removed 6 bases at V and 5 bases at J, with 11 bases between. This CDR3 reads CASSAGFNNEQFF. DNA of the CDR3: TGTGCCAGCAGCGCCGGGTTTAACAATGAGCAGTTCTTC.

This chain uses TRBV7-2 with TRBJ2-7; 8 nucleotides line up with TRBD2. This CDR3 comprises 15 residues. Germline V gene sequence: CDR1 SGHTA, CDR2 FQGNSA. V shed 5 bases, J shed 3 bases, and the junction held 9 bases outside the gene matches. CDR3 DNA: TGTGCCAGCAGCCCAAGCGGGGGCCATTTCTACGAGCAGTACTTC. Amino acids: CASSPSGGHFYEQYF.

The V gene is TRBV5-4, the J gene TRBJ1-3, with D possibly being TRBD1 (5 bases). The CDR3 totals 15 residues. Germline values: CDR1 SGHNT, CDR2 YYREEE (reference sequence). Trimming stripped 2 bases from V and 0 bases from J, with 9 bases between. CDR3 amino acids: CASSFRANSGNTIYF. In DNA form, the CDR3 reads TGTGCCAGCAGCTTCAGGGCGAACTCTGGAAACACCATATATTTT.

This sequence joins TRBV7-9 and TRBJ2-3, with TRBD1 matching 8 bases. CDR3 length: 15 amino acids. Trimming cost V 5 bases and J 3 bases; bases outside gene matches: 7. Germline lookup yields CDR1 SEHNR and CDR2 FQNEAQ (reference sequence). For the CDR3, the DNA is TGTGCCAGCAGCCCCCGACAGGGGCCAACAGATACGCAGTATTTT. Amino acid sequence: CASSPRQGPTDTQYF.

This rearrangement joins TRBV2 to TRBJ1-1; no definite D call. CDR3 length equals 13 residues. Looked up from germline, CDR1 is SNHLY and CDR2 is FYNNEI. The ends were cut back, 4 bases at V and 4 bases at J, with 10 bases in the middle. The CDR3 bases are TGTGCCAGCAGTGCTAGCCAGTCCACTGAAGCTTTCTTT. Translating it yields CASSASQSTEAFF. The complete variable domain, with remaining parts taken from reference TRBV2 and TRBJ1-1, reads EPEVTQTPSHQVTQMGQEVILRCVPISNHLYFYWYRQILGQKVEFLVSFYNNEISEKSEIFDDQFSVERPDGSNFTLKIRSTKLEDSAMYFCASSASQSTEAFFGQGTRLTVV.

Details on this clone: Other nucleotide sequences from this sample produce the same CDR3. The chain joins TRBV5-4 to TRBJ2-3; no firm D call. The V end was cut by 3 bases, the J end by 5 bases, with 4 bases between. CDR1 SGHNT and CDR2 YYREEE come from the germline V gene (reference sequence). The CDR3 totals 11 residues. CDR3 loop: CASSSGDTQYF. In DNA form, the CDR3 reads TGTGCCAGCAGCTCCGGAGATACGCAGTATTTT.

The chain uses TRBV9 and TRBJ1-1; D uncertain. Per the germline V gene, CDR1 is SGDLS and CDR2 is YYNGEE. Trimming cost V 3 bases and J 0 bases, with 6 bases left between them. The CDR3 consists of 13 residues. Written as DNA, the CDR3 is TGTGCCAGCAGCGCAGGATTGAACACTGAAGCTTTCTTT. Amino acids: CASSAGLNTEAFF.

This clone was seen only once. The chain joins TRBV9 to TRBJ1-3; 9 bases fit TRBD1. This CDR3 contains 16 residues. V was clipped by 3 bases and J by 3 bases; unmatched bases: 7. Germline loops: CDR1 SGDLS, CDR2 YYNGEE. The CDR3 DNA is TGTGCCAGCAGCGCGCCGGGACAGGGTGGTGGAAACACCATATATTTT. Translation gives CASSAPGQGGGNTIYF.

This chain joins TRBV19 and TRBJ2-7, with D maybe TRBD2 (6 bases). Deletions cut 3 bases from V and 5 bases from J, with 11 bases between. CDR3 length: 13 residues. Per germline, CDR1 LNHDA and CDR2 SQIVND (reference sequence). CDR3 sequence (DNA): TGTGCCAGTAGTATGTGGGGAGGCAACGAGCAGTACTTC. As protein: CASSMWGGNEQYF.

CDR3 sequence (DNA): TGTGCCAGCAGCTATGCGACAGGAGGGAACACTGAAGCTTTCTTT. Its translation is CASSYATGGNTEAFF. The genes are TRBV7-9 and TRBJ1-1; D is possibly TRBD1 (6 bases). CDR1 and CDR2 from the germline V gene are SEHNR and FQNEAQ (reference sequence). CDR3 length: 15 amino acids. Trimming took off 4 bases at V and 1 base at J, with 13 bases between the two ends.

The CDR3: CASSGDRGTDGYTF. The DNA of the CDR3 is TGTGCCAGCAGTGGGGACAGGGGGACGGATGGCTACACCTTC. The V gene is TRBV5-6, the J gene TRBJ1-2, with TRBD1 matching over 11 bases. V lost 5 bases, J lost 6 bases, and 6 bases stayed unmatched. Germline V gene sequence: CDR1 SGHDT, CDR2 YYEEEE. The CDR3 sequence is 14 residues long.